These 9 T cell receptor beta chains share one sample of origin, sequenced in a study of regulatory T cells in long-lasting Graves disease. As to time point: persistent/refractory GD, antithyroid drugs over 5 years with positive TRAb. Extracted RNA from PBMCs served as the source of the TCR library. Relying on iRepertoire HTBI primers and Arm-PCR of CDR3 regions, the team built TCR beta libraries. From the multiplex PCR reads, TCRdb called clonotypes with MiXCR, one entry per CDR3 protein. In the table there are about 430,000 distinct CDR3 sequences, roughly a fifth of which are singletons. The starting material was peripheral blood mononuclear cells (PBMCs), obtained when the disease was refractory, from a patient treated with antithyroid drugs. The source is a female donor with Graves disease.

This clonotype was seen a few times. V is TRBV20-1 and J is TRBJ2-6; D gene unclear. This CDR3 is built from 15 residues. Between the trimmed V and J ends, which lost 0 bases and 0 bases, there was a span of 6 bases. Per the germline V gene, CDR1 is DFQATT and CDR2 is SNEGSKA (reference sequence). The CDR3 DNA sequence: TGCAGTGCTAGAGATCTTCGCTCTGGGGCCAACGTCCTGACTTTC. As protein: CSARDLRSGANVLTF.

Of note for this clonotype: A read error may explain this, as a much larger clone is one base away. The CDR3 does not end in the conserved phenylalanine or tryptophan, so this is likely a read error. The chain recombines TRBV28 with TRBJ1-5; 8 nucleotides align to TRBD1. This CDR3 has 15 residues. CDR1 and CDR2 (germline): MDHEN, SYDVKM. After removal of 3 bases from V and 3 bases from J, the junction contained 4 bases not matched to a gene. As DNA, the CDR3 is TGTGCCAGCAGTTTCTCGGACAGGGACAATCAGCCCCAGCATCTT. It translates to CASSFSDRDNQPQHL.

The chain uses TRBV18 and TRBJ2-5, with 8 bases lining up with TRBD2. CDR1 and CDR2 from the germline V gene are KGHSH and LQKENI. The junction had 15 bases not matched to a gene; V was cut back by 5 bases and J by 4 bases. The CDR3 sequence is 17 residues long. The CDR3 loop reads CASSGEQGTRRLETQYF. Here the CDR3 DNA reads TGTGCCAGCTCAGGCGAGCAGGGGACTAGAAGATTAGAGACCCAGTACTTC. The entire variable domain, with the rest obtained from reference TRBV18 and TRBJ2-5, is as follows: NAGVMQNPRHLVRRRGQEARLRCSPMKGHSHVYWYRQLPEEGLKFMVYLQKENIIDESGMPKERFSAEFPKEGPSILRIQQVVRGDSAAYFCASSGEQGTRRLETQYFGPGTRLLVL.

V is TRBV6-1 and J is TRBJ1-6; 10 nucleotides line up with TRBD1. Germline values: CDR1 MNHNS, CDR2 SASEGT. This CDR3 comprises 16 residues. The J segment lost 4 bases and the V segment lost 8 bases, leaving 8 bases of the junction unmatched. The CDR3 DNA is TGTGCCAGCGTTCCGGGACAGGGGCGGTATAATTCACCCCTCCACTTT. It specifies CASVPGQGRYNSPLHF.

J is TRBJ2-7 and V is TRBV4-1, with D perhaps matching TRBD2 (5 bases). Trimming cost V 1 base and J 6 bases, with 13 bases left between them. From germline, CDR1 is MGHRA and CDR2 YSYEKL. CDR3 length: 14 residues. CDR3 sequence reads: CASSQVEGVCEQYF. CDR3 nucleotide sequence: TGCGCCAGCAGCCAAGTTGAGGGAGTCTGCGAGCAGTACTTC.

This clonotype appeared many times. Here the CDR3 reads CASSATGLAVGELFF. The CDR3 nucleotides read TGTGCCAGCAGCGCCACAGGACTAGCCGTCGGGGAGCTGTTTTTT. The rearrangement uses TRBV13 and TRBJ2-2; 8 bases align to TRBD2. The CDR3 runs 15 residues. Germline V lookup: CDR1 PRHDT, CDR2 FYEKMQ (reference sequence). The V gene end was trimmed by 5 bases and the J gene end by 7 bases; junction bases not matched to a gene: 9.

This clonotype was seen at least ten times. The rearrangement links TRBV28 to TRBJ2-7; D is unclear. The CDR3 consists of 15 residues. Germline CDR1 is MDHEN and CDR2 is SYDVKM. V dropped 3 bases and J dropped 1 base, with 13 bases sitting between them. The CDR3, as DNA: TGTGCCAGCAGTTTCTTCCCCGGCGGTTCCTACGAGCAGTACTTC. It encodes CASSFFPGGSYEQYF.

CDR3 in DNA: TGTGCCAGCAGCCTTCGACAGGGTATCTCAGATACGCAGTATTTT. Translated, it gives CASSLRQGISDTQYF. This chain connects TRBV7-2 to TRBJ2-3; 7 bases are a match to TRBD1. V shed 5 bases and J 4 bases; nucleotides not matched to a gene: 9. In germline, CDR1 is SGHTA, CDR2 FQGNSA. There are 15 residues in the CDR3.

This clonotype showed up just a few times. CDR3 bases: TGCAGCGTTGTCCTCCTATGGCTAGCGGGAGACGAGCAGTACTTC. Protein sequence: CSVVLLWLAGDEQYF. The chain recombines TRBV29-1 with TRBJ2-7; 10 bases match TRBD2. The CDR3 is 15 amino acids. Trimming at V came to 4 bases and at J to 5 bases, leaving 11 bases not matched to a gene. Germline CDR1 is SQVTM and CDR2 is ANQGSEA.